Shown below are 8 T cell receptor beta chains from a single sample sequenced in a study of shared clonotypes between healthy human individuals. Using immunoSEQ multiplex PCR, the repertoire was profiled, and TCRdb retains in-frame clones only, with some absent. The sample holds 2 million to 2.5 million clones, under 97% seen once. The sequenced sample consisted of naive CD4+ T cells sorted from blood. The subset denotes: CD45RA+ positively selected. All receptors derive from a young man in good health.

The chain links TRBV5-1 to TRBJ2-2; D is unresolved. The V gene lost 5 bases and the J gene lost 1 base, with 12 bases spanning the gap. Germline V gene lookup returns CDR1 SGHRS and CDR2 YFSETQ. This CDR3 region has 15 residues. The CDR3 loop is CASSERDQNTGELFF. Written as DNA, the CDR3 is TGCGCCAGCAGTGAAAGAGATCAGAACACCGGGGAGCTGTTTTTT.

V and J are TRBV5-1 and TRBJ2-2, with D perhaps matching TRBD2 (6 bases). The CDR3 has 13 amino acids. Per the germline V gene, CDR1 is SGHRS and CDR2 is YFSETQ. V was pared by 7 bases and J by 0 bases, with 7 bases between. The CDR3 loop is CASSGANTGELFF. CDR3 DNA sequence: TGCGCCAGCTCGGGGGCGAACACCGGGGAGCTGTTTTTT.

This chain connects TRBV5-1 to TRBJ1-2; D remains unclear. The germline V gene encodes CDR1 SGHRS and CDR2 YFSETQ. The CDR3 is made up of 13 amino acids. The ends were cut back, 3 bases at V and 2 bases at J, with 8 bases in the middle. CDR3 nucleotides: TGCGCCAGCAGCTCCCCGCAGAACTATGGCTACACCTTC. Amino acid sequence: CASSSPQNYGYTF.

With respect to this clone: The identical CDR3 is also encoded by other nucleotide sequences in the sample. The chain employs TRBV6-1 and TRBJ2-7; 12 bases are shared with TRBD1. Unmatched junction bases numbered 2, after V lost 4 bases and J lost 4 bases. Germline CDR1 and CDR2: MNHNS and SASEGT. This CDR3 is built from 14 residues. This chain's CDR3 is CASSGDRGRYEQYF. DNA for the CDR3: TGTGCCAGCAGTGGGGACAGGGGGCGGTACGAGCAGTACTTC.

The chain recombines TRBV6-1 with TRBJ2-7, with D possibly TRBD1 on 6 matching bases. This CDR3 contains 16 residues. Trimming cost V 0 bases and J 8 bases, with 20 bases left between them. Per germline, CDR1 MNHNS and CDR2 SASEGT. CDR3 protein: CASSEALDRGLPKQYF. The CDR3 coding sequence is TGTGCCAGCAGTGAAGCGCTGGACAGAGGTCTACCGAAGCAGTACTTC.

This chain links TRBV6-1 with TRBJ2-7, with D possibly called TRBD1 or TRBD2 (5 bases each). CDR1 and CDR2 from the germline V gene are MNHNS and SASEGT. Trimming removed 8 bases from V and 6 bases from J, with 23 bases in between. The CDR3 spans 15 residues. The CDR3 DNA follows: TGTGCCAGCGGAGGTACGGATCAGGGAGCCGGCGAGCAGTACTTC. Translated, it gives CASGGTDQGAGEQYF.

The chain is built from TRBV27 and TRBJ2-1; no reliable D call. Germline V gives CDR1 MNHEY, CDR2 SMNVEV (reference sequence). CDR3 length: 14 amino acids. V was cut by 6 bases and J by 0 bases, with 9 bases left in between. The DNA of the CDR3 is TGTGCCAGCAGGGCACAGAGCTCCTACAATGAGCAGTTCTTC. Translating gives CASRAQSSYNEQFF.

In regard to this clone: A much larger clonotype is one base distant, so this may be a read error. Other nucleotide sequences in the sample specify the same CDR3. CDR3: CASSIQETQYF. CDR3 sequence (DNA): TGTGCCAGCAGCATCCAAGAGACCCAGTACTTC. This chain connects TRBV7-2 to TRBJ2-5, with D hard to call. The length of the CDR3 is 11 residues. CDR1 and CDR2 (germline): SGHTA, FQGNSA. V was pared by 5 bases and J by 1 base, with 2 bases between.